The 15 T cell receptor beta chains presented below share a single source sample, sequenced in a study of T cells in Graves' hyperthyroidism and ophthalmopathy. The CDR3 regions of TCR beta were amplified from RNA transcripts. TCR CDR3 underwent first-round RT-PCR with the HTBI primer set. TCRdb re-called the multiplex PCR reads with MiXCR, one entry per CDR3 protein. The sample lists under 700,000 distinct CDR3 sequences; about half were seen once. The sequenced sample consisted of peripheral blood or thyroid tissue (not recorded which). These receptors originate from a woman younger than 30 with Graves' hyperthyroidism.

To note about this clonotype: The CDR3 ends on some other residue instead of the conserved phenylalanine or tryptophan, so this is likely a read error. The DNA is omitted, as the CDR3 cannot be located on it reliably, and the CDR3 follows TCRdb's listing. The chain carries TRBV10-3 and TRBJ1-1. Germline CDR1 is ENHRY and CDR2 is SYGVKD. The CDR3 totals 9 residues, both ends included. This CDR3 reads CAISEPRRQ.

Points on this clonotype: This may be a read error: a much more frequent sequence differs by one nucleotide. The gene calls are TRBV6-5 and TRBJ1-2, with 7 bases matching TRBD1. The CDR3 covers 15 residues. Germline trimming cut 0 bases from V and 6 bases from J; bases unmatched to any gene: 7. Germline lookup yields CDR1 MNHEY and CDR2 SVGAGI. The DNA of the CDR3 is TGTGCCAGCAGTTACTCAACAGGGGATGGTGATGGCTACACCTTC. Protein sequence: CASSYSTGDGDGYTF.

The chain is built from TRBV7-9 and TRBJ2-5, with 7 nucleotides matching TRBD2. This CDR3 region has 13 residues. Losses at the gene ends were 5 bases for V and 3 bases for J; bases not matched to a gene: 3. Germline V gene lookup returns CDR1 SEHNR and CDR2 FQNEAQ (reference sequence). The CDR3 region is CASSRSGKETQYF. Here the CDR3 DNA reads TGTGCCAGCAGCCGGAGCGGGAAAGAGACCCAGTACTTC.

The chain combines TRBV7-3 with TRBJ2-7; 7 bases are a match to TRBD1. V lost 5 bases and J lost 4; bases outside the gene matches: 8. Germline CDR1 SGHTA, CDR2 FQGTGA. This CDR3 contains 14 residues. The DNA of the CDR3 is TGTGCCAGCAGCCAATCGACAGGGCGGTACGAGCAGTACTTC. Protein: CASSQSTGRYEQYF. The full variable domain, rest sourced from reference TRBV7-3 and TRBJ2-7, is GAGVSQTPSNKVTEKGKYVELRCDPISGHTALYWYRQSLGQGPEFLIYFQGTGAADDSGLPNDRFFAVRPEGSVSTLKIQRTERGDSAVYLCASSQSTGRYEQYFGPGTRLTVT.

The rearrangement joins TRBV7-9 to TRBJ2-7; 9 nucleotides align to TRBD2. The CDR3 has 16 amino acids. The trim removed 5 bases at V and 0 bases at J, leaving 8 bases unmatched. The germline gives CDR1 SEHNR, CDR2 FQNEAQ (reference sequence). The CDR3 reads CASSPRGAGGSYEQYF. The CDR3 DNA reads as TGTGCCAGCAGCCCCCGCGGAGCGGGAGGCTCCTACGAGCAGTACTTC.

The J gene is TRBJ1-1, the V gene TRBV2; D is uncertain. CDR1 and CDR2 from the germline V gene are SNHLY and FYNNEI. The CDR3 spans 15 residues. V lost 1 base to trimming and J lost 5 bases, with 14 bases between them. The DNA for the CDR3 is TGTGCCAGCAGTGAAGGAAGAGCTGAGACGACTGAAGCTTTCTTT. Its protein product is CASSEGRAETTEAFF.

In this sample, this clonotype turned up a few times. The chain has TRBV7-2 and TRBJ1-2; 10 bases agree with TRBD1. Germline V gene sequence: CDR1 SGHTA, CDR2 FQGNSA. The CDR3 extends over 15 amino acids. J lost 2 bases, V lost 6 bases, and 6 bases had no gene match. This CDR3 is CASRDPGQGNYGYTF. CDR3 in DNA: TGTGCCAGCAGGGATCCGGGACAGGGGAACTATGGCTACACCTTC. The full variable domain, rest sourced from reference TRBV7-2 and TRBJ1-2, is GAGVSQSPSNKVTEKGKDVELRCDPISGHTALYWYRQSLGQGLEFLIYFQGNSAPDKSGLPSDRFSAERTGGSVSTLTIQRTQQEDSAVYLCASRDPGQGNYGYTFGSGTRLTVV.

This clonotype was counted many times. This chain links TRBV20-1 with TRBJ2-7; D is perhaps TRBD2 (5 bases). Deletions cut 5 bases from V and 2 bases from J, with 22 bases between. Germline CDR1 and CDR2: DFQATT and SNEGSKA (reference sequence). The CDR3 is made up of 16 amino acids. CDR3 DNA sequence: TGCAGTGCTCCCGATTTTGGGAGCAGAGGTACCTACGAGCAGTACTTC. Protein: CSAPDFGSRGTYEQYF.

This chain joins TRBV15 and TRBJ1-1, with D tentatively TRBD1 (5 bases). The CDR3 has 13 amino acids. Trimming shortened V by 9 bases and J by 6 bases, and 17 bases separated the two germline ends. Looked up from germline, CDR1 is LNHNV and CDR2 is YYDKDF (reference sequence). Written as DNA, the CDR3 is TGTGCCACTACGGCGGGGGTGAGCCCTGAAGCTTTCTTT. Translating it yields CATTAGVSPEAFF.

Only a few counts were recorded for this clonotype. The rearrangement joins TRBV2 to TRBJ1-2; TRBD1 aligns across 7 bases. J was trimmed by 4 bases and V by 4 bases; bases with no gene match: 6. Germline CDR1 is SNHLY and CDR2 is FYNNEI. The CDR3 covers 14 residues. This CDR3 is CASSVSTGVYGYTF. As DNA, the CDR3 is TGTGCCAGCAGTGTATCAACAGGGGTCTATGGCTACACCTTC.

The chain joins TRBV4-1 to TRBJ1-3, with D possibly matching TRBD1 (5 bases). The CDR3 length is 15 residues. The V gene's germline CDR1 is MGHRA and CDR2 YSYEKL. V was clipped by 6 bases and J by 2 bases, with 14 bases between them. The CDR3: CASRRRGSAGNTIYF. The CDR3 nucleotides are TGCGCCAGCAGACGACGGGGGAGCGCTGGAAACACCATATATTTT.

The chain has TRBV20-1 and TRBJ1-2; tentative D call: TRBD1 (6 bases). The germline gives CDR1 DFQATT, CDR2 SNEGSKA (reference sequence). The V end was cut by 5 bases, the J end by 2 bases, with 15 bases between. This CDR3 spans 14 amino acids. CDR3 loop: CSASGAGTNYGYTF. The CDR3 DNA reads as TGCAGTGCTTCGGGGGCAGGGACGAACTATGGCTACACCTTC.

The CDR3 protein is CAAQGGQPQHF. As DNA, the CDR3 is TGTGCCGCACAGGGGGGGCAGCCCCAGCATTTT. The J gene is TRBJ1-5, the V gene TRBV6-1; 8 bases are shared with TRBD1. CDR3 length: 11 amino acids. Germline-derived CDR1 and CDR2 are MNHNS and SASEGT. Trimming removed 11 bases from V and 7 bases from J; junction bases left unmatched: 4.

V and J are TRBV2 and TRBJ1-6; maybe TRBD1 (5 bases). Trimming pared 6 bases from V and 9 bases from J, leaving 21 bases between. The CDR3 length is 16 residues. CDR1 is SNHLY and CDR2 is FYNNEI in the germline V gene. The CDR3 region is CASSGGDQGPGSPLHF. CDR3 sequence (DNA): TGTGCCAGCAGCGGGGGGGACCAAGGGCCAGGTTCACCCCTCCACTTT.

This clonotype was counted ten times or more. The rearrangement uses TRBV15 and TRBJ2-7; 7 bases fit TRBD2. The germline CDR1 and CDR2 sequences are LNHNV and YYDKDF (reference sequence). V lost 0 bases and J lost 2; bases outside the gene matches: 10. The CDR3 has 17 residues. The CDR3 protein is CATSRDLSGTEAYEQYF. The CDR3 bases are TGTGCCACCAGCAGAGATCTGAGCGGGACGGAGGCCTACGAGCAGTACTTC.